The T cell receptor beta chain under discussion was sequenced for a study of cytomegalovirus exposure and HLA in healthy donors. Study-level points and caveats: It was shown in a later analysis that HLA-associated TCR beta chains were more clonally expanded than other, equally common chains. The study designated 150 or so TCR beta chains cytomegalovirus-associated. Reportedly, cytomegalovirus status was diagnosed with high sensitivity and specificity.

In the PCR, 60 Vbeta and 13 Jbeta primers were used. Sequenced by immunoSEQ multiplex PCR; TCRdb stores in-frame clones only, minus some. Among over 60,000 clones listed, around 72% were seen once. Comments on this clone: As yet, its antigen is unknown.

CDR3 length equals 12 residues. Germline CDR1 SGHAT, CDR2 FQNNGV. V was clipped by 3 bases and J by 4 bases, with 7 bases between them. The sample consisted of PBMCs. The V call is TRBV11-2, the J call TRBJ2-7, with D unclear. The TCR sequence derives from a woman between 25 and 40 years old in good health and CMV-seropositive. CDR3 nucleotides: TGTGCCAGCAGCTTGGAACTATACGAGCAGTACTTC. Amino acid sequence: CASSLELYEQYF.